This T cell receptor beta chain is from a study of neurological immune-mediated disorders. MiXCR, applied by TCRdb to the 5' RACE reads, yields one record per CDR3 protein. The sample has 35,000 to 45,000 distinct CDR3 sequences, under 4% seen once. This clonotype is labeled large. Germline CDR1 is LGHDT and CDR2 is YNNKEL (reference sequence). The CDR3 runs 13 residues. Trimming took 6 bases from V and 5 from J, leaving 13 bases between them. Time point denoted: longitudinal time-point 1 (baseline). The chain links TRBV3-1 to TRBJ2-5; tentative D call: TRBD2 (6 bases). The sequenced material came from PBMCs. The clonotype comes from a woman between 55 and 75 years old with multiple sclerosis. The CDR3 coding sequence is TGTGCCAGCAGGGAGGCCGGAGGGGAGACCCAGTACTTC. Its protein product is CASREAGGETQYF.